This entry describes one TCR beta chain. Trimming removed 8 bases at V and 3 bases at J, with 28 bases between. Germline CDR1 is ENHRY and CDR2 is SYGVKD. The length of the CDR3 is 18 residues. Measured with immunoSEQ multiplex PCR; TCRdb has only the in-frame clones, and not every one. Among a few million clones listed, 85% to 95% were seen once. The sample originates from a study of shared clonotypes between healthy human individuals. The chain has TRBV10-3 and TRBJ1-2; D possibly corresponds to TRBD1 (6 bases). Input material: naive CD4+ T cells from PBMCs. Documented subset: CD45RA+ positively selected. This sequence originates from a man aged 18 to 30 in good health. Some clones in this sample may be carry-over from other donors' samples. The CDR3 spells CAIANNPGRGGSDYGYTF. CDR3 DNA: TGTGCCATCGCCAATAATCCGGGCAGGGGTGGTTCGGACTATGGCTACACCTTC.